The 29 T cell receptor beta chains below come from one sample, sequenced in a study of shared clonotypes between healthy human individuals. Only CD45RO-negative cells positively selected for CCR7 counted as naive CD8 cells, so terminally differentiated effector memory CD45RA+ cells were excluded. Sequencing was performed with immunoSEQ multiplex PCR; in TCRdb, only in-frame clones are kept and a portion is missing. The table lists about 1,800,000 clones, approximately 94% of them singletons, with 1% to 1.5% in the top ten. The sample comprised naive CD8+ T cells sorted from blood. Receptors originate from a man aged 18 to 30 in good health.

The chain employs TRBV15 and TRBJ2-5, with D maybe TRBD1 (6 bases). Between the trimmed V and J ends, which lost 1 base and 5 bases, there was a span of 14 bases. This CDR3 has 15 amino acids. Germline-derived CDR1 and CDR2 are LNHNV and YYDKDF (reference sequence). Here the CDR3 reads CATSRGTGWMETQYF. CDR3 bases: TGTGCCACCAGCAGAGGCACAGGGTGGATGGAGACCCAGTACTTC. The full variable domain, in which reference TRBV15 and TRBJ2-5 provide the parts outside the CDR3, is DAMVIQNPRYQVTQFGKPVTLSCSQTLNHNVMYWYQQKSSQAPKLLFHYYDKDFNNEADTPDNFQSRRPNTSFCFLDIRSPGLGDTAMYLCATSRGTGWMETQYFGPGTRLLVL.

The chain employs TRBV15 and TRBJ1-1; no definite D call. Trimming cost V 3 bases and J 7 bases, with 12 bases left between them. The CDR3 sequence is 13 residues long. In germline, CDR1 is LNHNV, CDR2 YYDKDF (reference sequence). In DNA, the CDR3 is TGTGCCACCAGCAGGCAGCCTCTGTTTGAAGCTTTCTTT. It is translated as CATSRQPLFEAFF.

The V gene is TRBV6-1, the J gene TRBJ1-5; the match to TRBD1 covers 7 bases. Germline-derived CDR1 and CDR2 are MNHNS and SASEGT. Trimming took 4 bases from V and 4 from J; bases not matched to a gene: 10. This CDR3 has 16 residues. The CDR3 region has the DNA TGTGCCAGCAGTGGGAGACGGGGGACAGCAAATCAGCCCCAGCATTTT. This gives the protein CASSGRRGTANQPQHF.

This clone has a single count. This chain joins TRBV6-6 and TRBJ2-7; TRBD1 is a possible D gene (6 bases). The V end lost 4 bases, the J end lost 2 bases, and 15 bases lay between the germline ends. The CDR3 sequence is 15 residues long. Per the germline V gene, CDR1 is MNHNY and CDR2 is SVGAGI (reference sequence). The CDR3 bases are TGTGCCAGCAGTTGGTTGTCGACAGGCGCCTACGAGCAGTACTTC. It is translated as CASSWLSTGAYEQYF.

The table lists this clone with a count of one. The J gene is TRBJ2-1, the V gene TRBV29-1; D is uncertain. Germline assignment: CDR1 SQVTM and CDR2 ANQGSEA. Trimming took off 7 bases at V and 0 bases at J, with 10 bases between the two ends. The CDR3 contains 13 residues. The CDR3 coding sequence is TGCAGCGCTGATATGAGCTCCTACAATGAGCAGTTCTTC. Amino acid sequence: CSADMSSYNEQFF.

The chain joins TRBV11-2 to TRBJ1-1; 7 positions match TRBD1. This CDR3 comprises 17 residues. V dropped 5 bases and J dropped 10; count of bases not matched to a gene: 22. Germline V gives CDR1 SGHAT, CDR2 FQNNGV. Here the CDR3 DNA reads TGTGCCAGCAGCCCCTTCCGGGACAGCATTTTATTATCTGGAGCTTTCTTT. This sequence encodes CASSPFRDSILLSGAFF.

This chain uses TRBV10-2 with TRBJ1-1; D gene ambiguous. There are 10 residues in the CDR3. The ends were cut back, 6 bases at V and 7 bases at J, with 6 bases in the middle. Germline V gene sequence: CDR1 WSHSY, CDR2 SAAADI. The CDR3 reads CASRDLEAFF. The CDR3 nucleotides are TGCGCCAGCAGGGATCTTGAAGCTTTCTTT.

The chain employs TRBV9 and TRBJ2-2; TRBD1 agrees at 8 bases. CDR1 SGDLS and CDR2 YYNGEE come from the germline V gene. The junction had 6 bases not matched to a gene; V was cut back by 2 bases and J by 3 bases. The CDR3 consists of 16 residues. This CDR3 is CASSVGQGIDTGELFF. In DNA, the CDR3 is TGTGCCAGCAGCGTCGGACAGGGTATCGACACCGGGGAGCTGTTTTTT.

The genes are TRBV27 and TRBJ2-1, with 8 bases aligning to TRBD1. V lost 6 bases and J lost 5; bases outside the gene matches: 6. There are 14 residues in the CDR3. Germline V gene lookup returns CDR1 MNHEY and CDR2 SMNVEV (reference sequence). CDR3 protein: CASSRQGPNNEQFF. CDR3 in DNA: TGTGCCAGCAGCCGACAGGGGCCGAACAATGAGCAGTTCTTC.

This clone was seen only once. This rearrangement joins TRBV6-5 to TRBJ2-2, with D possibly called TRBD1 or TRBD2 (5 bases each). Trimming left V 6 bases short and J 4 bases short, with 15 bases between. The CDR3 is made up of 15 amino acids. Germline V gene lookup returns CDR1 MNHEY and CDR2 SVGAGI. DNA for the CDR3: TGTGCCAGCAGGCAGCCGGGACGGAGCACCGGGGAGCTGTTTTTT. This sequence encodes CASRQPGRSTGELFF.

The V gene is TRBV5-1, the J gene TRBJ2-7; 7 positions match TRBD2. This CDR3 has 14 amino acids. Trimming cost V 1 base and J 2 bases; bases outside gene matches: 3. Germline V gene lookup returns CDR1 SGHRS and CDR2 YFSETQ. The CDR3 spells CASSLSGAPYEQYF. The CDR3 DNA follows: TGCGCCAGCAGCTTGAGCGGGGCCCCCTACGAGCAGTACTTC.

The chain couples TRBV6-5 to TRBJ2-5, with 10 bases identical to TRBD1. Germline loops: CDR1 MNHEY, CDR2 SVGAGI. The CDR3 runs 15 residues. After removal of 10 bases from V and 5 bases from J, the junction contained 13 bases not matched to a gene. CDR3 bases: TGTGCCACCTCGTTGGGGACAGGGGTAGTGGAGACCCAGTACTTC. It translates to CATSLGTGVVETQYF.

The rearrangement joins TRBV28 to TRBJ1-4, with 9 positions matching TRBD1. J was trimmed by 2 bases and V by 4 bases; bases with no gene match: 8. This CDR3 comprises 17 residues. CDR1 and CDR2 from the germline V gene are MDHEN and SYDVKM. CDR3 sequence (DNA): TGTGCCAGCAGTTCCCATATACAGGGGGCGACTAATGAAAAACTGTTTTTT. Its translation is CASSSHIQGATNEKLFF.

The chain is built from TRBV5-1 and TRBJ2-7; D might be TRBD2 (5 bases). The V gene's germline CDR1 is SGHRS and CDR2 YFSETQ. CDR3 length equals 13 residues. V lost 0 bases and J lost 5, with 9 bases in between. The CDR3 loop reads CASSLDTGNEQYF. The CDR3 nucleotides read TGCGCCAGCAGCTTGGATACGGGAAACGAGCAGTACTTC.

The chain joins TRBV11-3 to TRBJ2-1, with 9 positions matching TRBD1. The CDR3 sequence is 20 residues long. Germline loops: CDR1 SGHNT, CDR2 YENEEA. J gave up 0 bases and V 3 bases, and 15 bases lay outside the gene matches. The CDR3 spells CASSFTVSYRGLPSYNEQFF. CDR3 coding DNA: TGTGCCAGCAGCTTTACGGTCTCATACAGGGGGCTGCCCTCCTACAATGAGCAGTTCTTC.

The chain recombines TRBV11-2 with TRBJ1-6; no reliable D call. The CDR3 covers 12 residues. Germline V gene sequence: CDR1 SGHAT, CDR2 FQNNGV. V lost 7 bases and J 3 bases, leaving 4 bases between the germline ends. The CDR3 sequence: CASTSYNSPLHF. In DNA, the CDR3 is TGTGCCAGCACCAGCTATAATTCACCCCTCCACTTT.

The chain combines TRBV30 with TRBJ2-7; D unresolved. V dropped 4 bases and J dropped 0 bases, with 10 bases sitting between them. Germline V gives CDR1 GTSNPN, CDR2 SVGIG (reference sequence). The CDR3 runs to 13 residues. CDR3 sequence (DNA): TGTGCCTGGAATACGGTATACTCCTACGAGCAGTACTTC. It codes for CAWNTVYSYEQYF.

J is TRBJ1-4 and V is TRBV11-2; perhaps TRBD1 as D (5 bases). Germline CDR1 and CDR2: SGHAT and FQNNGV. The CDR3 has 18 amino acids. Between the trimmed V and J ends, which lost 2 bases and 1 base, there was a span of 17 bases. CDR3 coding DNA: TGTGCCAGCAGCTTATCCCTTTTTGGGGGAGGAACTAATGAAAAACTGTTTTTT. Amino acids: CASSLSLFGGGTNEKLFF.

V and J are TRBV11-2 and TRBJ2-7; 11 positions agree with TRBD1. From germline, CDR1 is SGHAT and CDR2 FQNNGV. Trimming took 7 bases from V and 6 from J; bases not matched to a gene: 11. CDR3 length: 15 residues. Here the CDR3 DNA reads TGTGCCAGCACCGAACCCGGGACAGGGGGTTCCGAGCAGTACTTC. It encodes CASTEPGTGGSEQYF.

The chain is built from TRBV7-9 and TRBJ2-7; D tentatively fits TRBD1 or TRBD2 (5 bases each). Germline V gene sequence: CDR1 SEHNR, CDR2 FQNEAQ (reference sequence). This CDR3 has 13 amino acids. Trimming stripped 5 bases from V and 0 bases from J, with 8 bases between. CDR3: CASSGDASYEQYF. As DNA, the CDR3 is TGTGCCAGCAGCGGGGACGCCTCCTACGAGCAGTACTTC. Supplemented by reference TRBV7-9 and TRBJ2-7, the full variable domain reads DTGVSQNPRHKITKRGQNVTFRCDPISEHNRLYWYRQTLGQGPEFLTYFQNEAQLEKSRLLSDRFSAERPKGSFSTLEIQRTEQGDSAMYLCASSGDASYEQYFGPGTRLTVT.

The chain combines TRBV7-9 with TRBJ2-3; D is unresolved. V shed 2 bases and J shed 2 bases, with 14 bases lying between them. Germline V lookup: CDR1 SEHNR, CDR2 FQNEAQ (reference sequence). CDR3 length: 16 amino acids. The CDR3 DNA is TGTGCCAGCAGCTTATTGGCAGGAGCGACCACAGATACGCAGTATTTT. It encodes CASSLLAGATTDTQYF.

The gene calls are TRBV10-3 and TRBJ1-6; D is perhaps TRBD1 (5 bases). CDR3 size: 15 residues. CDR1 is ENHRY, CDR2 SYGVKD, per germline. Trimming shortened V by 5 bases and J by 8 bases, and 16 bases separated the two germline ends. Written as DNA, the CDR3 is TGTGCCATCAGTAACTCAGGGAGGCTTGATTCACCCCTCCACTTT. This encodes CAISNSGRLDSPLHF.

The genes are TRBV9 and TRBJ1-1; 12 bases match TRBD1. Germline V gene sequence: CDR1 SGDLS, CDR2 YYNGEE. Trimming cost V 2 bases and J 3 bases; bases outside gene matches: 8. The CDR3 is 17 residues long. CDR3 coding DNA: TGTGCCAGCAGCGTGTCCGGGACAGGGGGCGACGACACTGAAGCTTTCTTT. It is translated as CASSVSGTGGDDTEAFF. The whole variable domain, filled in from reference TRBV9 and TRBJ1-1, reads DSGVTQTPKHLITATGQRVTLRCSPRSGDLSVYWYQQSLDQGLQFLIQYYNGEERAKGNILERFSAQQFPDLHSELNLSSLELGDSALYFCASSVSGTGGDDTEAFFGQGTRLTVV.

This clone was observed once. This rearrangement joins TRBV10-2 to TRBJ2-1; D not certain. The CDR3 spans 12 residues. The V end lost 3 bases, the J end lost 9 bases, and 9 bases lay between the germline ends. Germline V gives CDR1 WSHSY, CDR2 SAAADI. In nucleotides, the CDR3 is TGCGCCAGCAGTGAAAGTAATGGTGAGCAGTTCTTC. This sequence encodes CASSESNGEQFF.

The chain employs TRBV6-5 and TRBJ2-7; D unresolved. The CDR3 contains 15 residues. The V gene lost 1 base and the J gene lost 0 bases, with 10 bases spanning the gap. CDR1 is MNHEY, CDR2 SVGAGI, per germline. The CDR3 protein is CASSYFGMSSYEQYF. CDR3 coding DNA: TGTGCCAGCAGTTACTTTGGAATGAGCTCCTACGAGCAGTACTTC.

This sequence joins TRBV7-2 and TRBJ2-1, with a weak D call TRBD1 (5 bases). V dropped 3 bases and J dropped 10 bases, with 19 bases sitting between them. From germline, CDR1 is SGHTA and CDR2 FQGNSA. This CDR3 is built from 15 residues. Here the CDR3 DNA reads TGTGCCAGCAGCTTCCCAGACGTCTGGGGCCCCGAGCAGTTCTTC. Its protein product is CASSFPDVWGPEQFF.

This chain connects TRBV2 to TRBJ2-5; D perhaps matches TRBD2 (6 bases). V was cut by 3 bases and J by 4 bases, with 15 bases left in between. The CDR3 totals 15 residues. Per germline, CDR1 SNHLY and CDR2 FYNNEI. The CDR3 DNA reads as TGTGCCAGCAGTGACGTTAAGGGGACTTCAGAGACCCAGTACTTC. It encodes CASSDVKGTSETQYF.

The chain couples TRBV4-1 to TRBJ2-7; a possible D gene is TRBD2 (6 bases). Germline lookup yields CDR1 MGHRA and CDR2 YSYEKL. The V end lost 1 base, the J end lost 2 bases, and 15 bases lay between the germline ends. There are 16 residues in the CDR3. CDR3 protein: CASSQGGDRPTYEQYF. In nucleotides, the CDR3 is TGCGCCAGCAGCCAAGGGGGGGACCGCCCGACCTACGAGCAGTACTTC.

The rearrangement uses TRBV30 and TRBJ2-3, with a tentative D call TRBD2 (6 bases). The V end lost 0 bases, the J end lost 9 bases, and 19 bases lay between the germline ends. The CDR3 sequence is 15 residues long. Germline lookup yields CDR1 GTSNPN and CDR2 SVGIG (reference sequence). The CDR3: CAWSVTEGPPPTQYF. In nucleotides, the CDR3 is TGTGCCTGGAGTGTAACGGAGGGACCCCCTCCCACGCAGTATTTT.